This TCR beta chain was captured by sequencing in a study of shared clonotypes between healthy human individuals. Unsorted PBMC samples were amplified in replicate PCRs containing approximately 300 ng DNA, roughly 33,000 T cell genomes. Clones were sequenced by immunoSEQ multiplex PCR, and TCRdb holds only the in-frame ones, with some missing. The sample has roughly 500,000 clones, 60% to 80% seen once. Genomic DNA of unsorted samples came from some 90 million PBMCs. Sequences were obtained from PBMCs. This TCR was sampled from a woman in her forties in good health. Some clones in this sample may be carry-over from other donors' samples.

The CDR3 is CASSSWTSGSTDTQYF. The DNA for the CDR3 is TGTGCCAGCAGTTCCTGGACTAGCGGAAGCACAGATACGCAGTATTTT. This sequence joins TRBV27 and TRBJ2-3; TRBD2 matches 10 bases. Germline V gene lookup returns CDR1 MNHEY and CDR2 SMNVEV (reference sequence). This CDR3 region has 16 residues. V lost 4 bases and J lost 0; bases outside the gene matches: 4.